Shown below are 21 T cell receptor beta chains from a single sample sequenced in a study of cytomegalovirus exposure and HLA in healthy donors. Primers: 60 Vbeta forward and 13 Jbeta reverse. The protocol was immunoSEQ multiplex PCR, while the TCRdb copy is restricted to in-frame clones and leaves out a portion. The table has around 130,000 clones, roughly 80% seen once. Sequenced sample: PBMCs. These receptors were collected from a female donor in good health and CMV-seronegative.

V usage is TRBV6-5 and J usage is TRBJ1-1, with D perhaps TRBD1 (6 bases). Germline V CDR1 and CDR2: MNHEY, SVGAGI. CDR3 length equals 15 residues. V was cut by 2 bases and J by 3 bases, with 13 bases left in between. CDR3 in DNA: TGTGCCAGCAGTTACGACAAGGGGGAGTACACTGAAGCTTTCTTT. This gives the protein CASSYDKGEYTEAFF.

This chain connects TRBV19 to TRBJ2-3; a possible D gene is TRBD1 (5 bases). Trimming left V 6 bases short and J 0 bases short, with 10 bases between. Looked up from germline, CDR1 is LNHDA and CDR2 is SQIVND (reference sequence). This CDR3 is built from 14 residues. CDR3 DNA sequence: TGTGCCAGTAGCCCAGGGATTAGCACAGATACGCAGTATTTT. Protein: CASSPGISTDTQYF.

This chain joins TRBV9 and TRBJ2-6; 7 bases are a match to TRBD2. The CDR3 extends over 16 amino acids. V trimming: 2 bases; J trimming: 1 base; junction bases outside the gene matches: 3. Looked up from germline, CDR1 is SGDLS and CDR2 is YYNGEE. CDR3 coding DNA: TGTGCCAGCAGCGTCGGGGGGAGGTCTGGGGCCAACGTCCTGACTTTC. It translates to CASSVGGRSGANVLTF.

This chain uses TRBV30 with TRBJ2-7; D perhaps matches TRBD2 (6 bases). Germline V gene data show CDR1 as GTSNPN and CDR2 as SVGIG (reference sequence). Trimming removed 3 bases from V and 4 bases from J, with 16 bases in between. The CDR3 is made up of 14 amino acids. CDR3 protein: CAWRWGEPPYEQYF. For the CDR3, the DNA is TGTGCCTGGAGATGGGGGGAACCCCCGTACGAGCAGTACTTC. The full variable domain, in which reference TRBV30 and TRBJ2-7 provide the parts outside the CDR3, is SQTIHQWPATLVQPVGSPLSLECTVEGTSNPNLYWYRQAAGRGLQLLFYSVGIGQISSEVPQNLSASRPQDRQFILSSKKLLLSDSGFYLCAWRWGEPPYEQYFGPGTRLTVT.

This clone occurred once. The chain employs TRBV10-1 and TRBJ1-2; the D gene is possibly TRBD1 (5 bases). This CDR3 region has 16 residues. V was cut by 3 bases and J by 8 bases, with 22 bases left in between. The germline V gene encodes CDR1 WNHNN and CDR2 SYGVQD (reference sequence). The CDR3 reads CASSDSPRVHPQGYTF. CDR3 nucleotide sequence: TGCGCCAGCAGTGACTCCCCCAGGGTACACCCGCAAGGCTACACCTTC.

This chain uses TRBV5-1 with TRBJ2-3; 12 nucleotides match TRBD2. The CDR3 totals 19 residues. Trimming cost V 0 bases and J 1 base; bases outside gene matches: 9. Germline V gives CDR1 SGHRS, CDR2 YFSETQ. The CDR3 region has the DNA TGCGCCAGCAGCTTGGAGTCTGCCGGACTAGCGGGGCGCACAGATACGCAGTATTTT. Translation: CASSLESAGLAGRTDTQYF.

For the CDR3, the DNA is TGTGCCAGTAGTCCCCGTGGGACAGGGGGCATAAACGGGGAGCTGTTTTTT. It is translated as CASSPRGTGGINGELFF. The chain links TRBV19 to TRBJ2-2; 12 bases align to TRBD1. Germline CDR1 reads LNHDA; CDR2 reads SQIVND (reference sequence). V shed 5 bases and J 7 bases; nucleotides not matched to a gene: 11. The CDR3 is made up of 17 amino acids.

This chain connects TRBV11-3 to TRBJ2-3; 8 bases line up with TRBD1. Germline lookup yields CDR1 SGHNT and CDR2 YENEEA. The CDR3 spans 13 residues. The V and J ends lost 1 base and 8 bases, in that order; junction bases with no gene match: 2. CDR3 bases: TGTGCCAGCAGCTTAGCCCAGGGGGCTACGCAGTATTTT. Amino acids: CASSLAQGATQYF. Complete variable domain (other parts from reference TRBV11-3 and TRBJ2-3): EAGVVQSPRYKIIEKKQPVAFWCNPISGHNTLYWYLQNLGQGPELLIRYENEEAVDDSQLPKDRFSAERLKGVDSTLKIQPAELGDSAVYLCASSLAQGATQYFGPGTRLTVL.

The rearrangement uses TRBV4-2 and TRBJ1-4; maybe TRBD1 (6 bases). Germline V gene data show CDR1 as LGHNA and CDR2 as YNFKEQ. The CDR3 sequence is 15 residues long. Trimming removed 0 bases at V and 5 bases at J, with 10 bases between. CDR3 residues: CASSQDRGGNEKLFF. CDR3 sequence (DNA): TGTGCCAGCAGCCAAGATCGAGGGGGAAATGAAAAACTGTTTTTT.

This chain links TRBV13 with TRBJ1-2; no clear D. This CDR3 has 14 residues. V was pared by 0 bases and J by 2 bases, with 7 bases between. Germline CDR1 is PRHDT and CDR2 is FYEKMQ (reference sequence). CDR3 sequence reads: CASSLGGSNYGYTF. DNA for the CDR3: TGTGCCAGCAGCTTAGGGGGGAGCAACTATGGCTACACCTTC.

The chain is built from TRBV13 and TRBJ2-7, with a possible D match to TRBD2 (5 bases). The germline gives CDR1 PRHDT, CDR2 FYEKMQ (reference sequence). Trimming cost V 6 bases and J 0 bases, with 12 bases left between them. The CDR3 loop spans 14 amino acids. Here the CDR3 DNA reads TGTGCCAGCAGACCATCGGGGAGCTCCTACGAGCAGTACTTC. Amino acid sequence: CASRPSGSSYEQYF.

The rearrangement uses TRBV18 and TRBJ1-1, with TRBD1 matching 7 bases. From germline, CDR1 is KGHSH and CDR2 LQKENI. V lost 5 bases, J lost 2 bases, and 11 bases stayed unmatched. The CDR3 extends over 16 amino acids. In DNA, the CDR3 is TGTGCCAGCTCATCCCTGGGTAGACAGGGAAACACTGAAGCTTTCTTT. Residues: CASSSLGRQGNTEAFF.

The rearrangement links TRBV19 to TRBJ2-5; unclear D gene. Per germline, CDR1 LNHDA and CDR2 SQIVND (reference sequence). The CDR3 length is 13 residues. The V end lost 6 bases, the J end lost 4 bases, and 12 bases lay between the germline ends. The CDR3 is CASRPLGGETQYF. The CDR3, as DNA: TGTGCCAGTAGACCGCTAGGTGGAGAGACCCAGTACTTC.

V usage is TRBV27 and J usage is TRBJ2-6, with D possibly being TRBD1 (6 bases). V was cut by 6 bases and J by 4 bases, with 16 bases left in between. Germline assignment: CDR1 MNHEY and CDR2 SMNVEV (reference sequence). This CDR3 has 16 amino acids. CDR3 nucleotides: TGTGCCAGCAGCAGACTAACAGGGACCGGGGCCAACGTCCTGACTTTC. Translated: CASSRLTGTGANVLTF. Full variable domain (missing parts from reference TRBV27 and TRBJ2-6): EAQVTQNPRYLITVTGKKLTVTCSQNMNHEYMSWYRQDPGLGLRQIYYSMNVEVTDKGDVPEGYKVSRKEKRNFPLILESPSPNQTSLYFCASSRLTGTGANVLTFGAGSRLTVL.

The CDR3 DNA sequence: TGTGCCAGCTCACCAGCCGACTGGAGCTCTGGAAACACCATATATTTT. Protein: CASSPADWSSGNTIYF. The J gene is TRBJ1-3, the V gene TRBV18; D not certain. The CDR3 has 16 residues. Trimming stripped 2 bases from V and 0 bases from J, with 11 bases between. CDR1 is KGHSH and CDR2 is LQKENI in the germline V gene.

This sequence joins TRBV11-2 and TRBJ1-5, with TRBD1 as a possible D gene (6 bases). The CDR3 runs to 16 residues. The V and J ends lost 5 bases and 8 bases respectively, with 22 bases between them. Per germline, CDR1 SGHAT and CDR2 FQNNGV. The CDR3 loop is CASSPSSSTGIEPQHF. CDR3 DNA: TGTGCCAGCAGCCCTAGCTCGTCTACAGGGATAGAGCCCCAGCATTTT.

The chain is built from TRBV5-6 and TRBJ1-4; no reliable D call. Germline V gene sequence: CDR1 SGHDT, CDR2 YYEEEE. With 5 bases removed from V and 7 bases from J, the gap between germline ends came to 15 bases. The CDR3 spans 14 residues. CDR3 amino acids: CASRRRGAGEKLFF. The CDR3 DNA reads as TGTGCCAGCAGACGACGGGGAGCTGGTGAAAAACTGTTTTTT.

The V call is TRBV14, the J call TRBJ1-1; TRBD1 matches at 11 bases. This CDR3 is 17 amino acids long. J lost 4 bases, V lost 4 bases, and 11 bases had no gene match. Germline CDR1 SGHDN, CDR2 FVKESK. DNA for the CDR3: TGTGCCAGCAGCCCTCTGGACAGGGGGCTAGGGAGCACTGAAGCTTTCTTT. Translating it yields CASSPLDRGLGSTEAFF.

The genes are TRBV6-5 and TRBJ1-1, with D possibly matching TRBD1 (5 bases). The germline CDR1 and CDR2 sequences are MNHEY and SVGAGI. CDR3 length: 15 residues. V dropped 4 bases and J dropped 0 bases, with 12 bases sitting between them. This CDR3 reads CASSSRDYMNTEAFF. The CDR3 coding sequence is TGTGCCAGCAGTTCCAGGGATTATATGAACACTGAAGCTTTCTTT.

This clone has more than one count but fewer than ten. The same CDR3 arises from other DNA sequences in this sample as well. V is TRBV7-9 and J is TRBJ1-1; maybe TRBD1 (6 bases). This CDR3 has 13 residues. The germline V and J ends were trimmed by 1 base and 4 bases, with 7 bases remaining between them. CDR1 and CDR2 from the germline V gene are SEHNR and FQNEAQ (reference sequence). CDR3 sequence reads: CASSLGGGTEAFF. CDR3 coding DNA: TGTGCCAGCAGCTTAGGAGGGGGCACTGAAGCTTTCTTT.

The chain couples TRBV6-5 to TRBJ1-1, with 7 bases aligning to TRBD1. V lost 6 bases, J lost 4 bases, and 8 bases stayed unmatched. There are 14 residues in the CDR3. Germline lookup yields CDR1 MNHEY and CDR2 SVGAGI. For the CDR3, the DNA is TGTGCCAGCAGCTACGACAGGGTTCGCACTGAAGCTTTCTTT. Protein: CASSYDRVRTEAFF.